This TCR beta chain emerged from a study of T cell responses to AZD1222 COVID-19 vaccine. Points from the study as a whole: Spike-specific TCR breadth and depth both grew after two AZD1222 doses. Unmutated variant regions are reportedly targeted by nearly half of spike-specific TCRs. Donors in the cohort were predominantly white British and more often female, and clonal diversity was possibly underestimated. Seropositivity was recorded at baseline in only 6 or 7 AZD1222 recipients.

This clone was picked up one time. What it recognizes is unknown. The V segment lost 0 bases and the J segment 6 bases; nucleotides outside the gene matches: 7. This CDR3 has 17 residues. Germline CDR1 is LGHNA and CDR2 is YSLEER. Assay used: immunoSEQ multiplex PCR; TCRdb lists only in-frame clones, some missing. The repertoire has about 120,000 clones, around 89% of them found once; the top ten carry 3% to 4%. The material was peripheral blood, obtained on day 0 of AZD1222 vaccination. The genes are TRBV4-3 and TRBJ1-4; 10 nucleotides line up with TRBD1. The sequence came from an adult in good health. Here the CDR3 DNA reads TGCGCCAGCAGCCAAGATGCGACAGGGGGCGCAGATGAAAAACTGTTTTTT. Its protein product is CASSQDATGGADEKLFF.